This entry features one TCR beta chain sequence. Its target is unknown. These data are taken from a study of vaccination and CD4 T cells after COVID-19. The Oncomine TCR Beta short-read assay was what sequenced the DNA obtained from cultured CD4+ T cells. TCRdb reanalysed the PCR reads using MiXCR and keeps one entry per CDR3 protein. The data contain roughly 14,000 distinct CDR3 sequences, approximately 60% of them seen just once; the ten biggest clones take up less than 7%. V was clipped by 6 bases and J by 0 bases, with 21 bases between them. This CDR3 is 18 amino acids long. Germline V gives CDR1 MDHEN, CDR2 SYDVKM. Treatment: roughly 10-day PBMC culture with coronavirus spike peptide pools or control peptides (ViraFEST assay). ViraFEST sequenced TCRs after peptide-pool expansion of antigen-specific T cells.

The source of this sequence is a human donor who had recovered from COVID-19. The sample taken for sequencing was CD4+ T cells from blood, cultured in vitro. This chain joins TRBV28 and TRBJ2-1, with D possibly matching TRBD2 (6 bases). DNA for the CDR3: TGTGCCAGCAGGATGGGCCGAAGCTCCGGGAGCTCCTACAATGAGCAGTTCTTC. As protein: CASRMGRSSGSSYNEQFF.